This TCR beta chain derives from a study of tumor and adjacent non-tumor tissue in lung cancer. Study context: Histology: 12 adenocarcinoma, a couple of squamous cell carcinoma, 1 small cell lung cancer.

A modified ARM-PCR protocol with three rounds of nested PCR amplified TCRbeta. TCRdb reprocessed the multiplex PCR reads with MiXCR, giving one entry per CDR3 protein. The profile shows 71,000 or so distinct CDR3 sequences, 65% to 90% of them singletons. As concerns this clonotype: Its antigen remains unidentified. At one of its ends the junction is not consistent with the germline gene, which may arise from a read error.

The CDR3 spans 14 residues. The V gene's germline CDR1 is MNHNS and CDR2 SASEGT. RNA was extracted from bulk tissue without any cell sorting. Whole-study results and caveats: Compared with tumor, normal lung showed significantly lower TCR diversity. Patients with more diverse tumor TCRs had worse survival. In normal lung, the top 100 clones were significantly more dominant than in tumor.

The origin of this receptor is a woman in her forties or fifties with non-small cell lung cancer. Sequenced material: lung tumor tissue. V gene TRBV6-1 combines with J gene TRBJ2-3, with D uncertain. CDR3 bases: TGTGCTAGCATTGACGTAGCTAGCACAGATACGCAGTATTTT. Translating it yields CASIDVASTDTQYF.